A single T cell receptor beta chain is shown here with its context. The antigen is unknown. Data came from immunoSEQ multiplex PCR; TCRdb stores just in-frame clones and leaves some out. The sample includes tens of thousands of clones, nearly 95% of them seen just once. Systemic immunosuppression or autoimmune disease history was grounds to exclude patients. This record comes from a study of OX40 agonist ivuxolimab in advanced cancers. Study-wide results and limits: Researchers did not determine the expanded peripheral T cells' antigen specificity.

CDR1 is MDHEN and CDR2 is SYDVKM in the germline V gene. The V and J ends lost 2 bases and 4 bases, in that order; junction bases with no gene match: 15. This CDR3 region has 18 residues. The sample in question was CD4+ or CD8+ T cells sorted from blood, obtained in a trial of the OX40 agonist ivuxolimab. The chain carries TRBV28 and TRBJ1-2; TRBD1 matches 8 bases. The clonotype comes from an adult with an advanced solid tumor such as melanoma, head and neck, liver or kidney cancer. CDR3 DNA sequence: TGTGCCAGCAGTTTACCCCGACAGGGGAGTATAGTCGGCTATGGCTACACCTTC. Translation: CASSLPRQGSIVGYGYTF.